A selection of T cell receptor beta chains follows, all from one sample in a study of control samples from healthy donors and cancer patients. The protocol was immunoSEQ multiplex PCR, while the TCRdb copy is restricted to in-frame clones and leaves out a portion. The top ten clones hold around 9.4% of a sample with more than 95,000 clones, around 87% of them seen once. The sequenced sample consisted of blood. The origin of the receptors is a man aged 40-50 years in good health. CDR3s include the opening cysteine and the closing phenylalanine or tryptophan. D genes are given only for firm matches. The listing skips clone size in some rows; elsewhere it reads once, few, many or a size class.

D gene | clone size | J gene | V gene | CDR3 protein | CDR3 DNA
. | . | TRBJ2-7 | TRBV7-8 | CASTLKYEQYF | TGTGCCAGCACTTTAAAGTACGAGCAGTACTTC
TRBD1 | once | TRBJ2-7 | TRBV7-7 | CASSSGQGNFYEQYF | TGTGCCAGCAGCTCGGGACAGGGCAATTTCTACGAGCAGTACTTC
. | . | TRBJ2-5 | TRBV24-1 | CATSDPGQPQETQYF | TGTGCCACCAGTGACCCCGGACAGCCCCAAGAGACCCAGTACTTC
TRBD2 | . | TRBJ2-1 | TRBV7-2 | CASSSGLAGGGNEQFF | TGTGCCAGCAGCTCCGGACTAGCGGGGGGGGGAAATGAGCAGTTCTTC
TRBD1 | . | TRBJ1-1 | TRBV11-3 | CASSSGQGRNTEAFF | TGTGCCAGCAGCTCGGGACAGGGAAGGAACACTGAAGCTTTCTTT
TRBD1 | . | TRBJ2-7 | TRBV10-1 | CASSEDDRDLHEQYF | TGCGCCAGCAGTGAGGACGACAGGGACCTCCACGAGCAGTACTTC
. | . | TRBJ1-5 | TRBV24-1 | CATSDSGTGNQPQHF | TGTGCCACCAGTGATTCGGGTACTGGCAATCAGCCCCAGCATTTT
. | . | TRBJ1-1 | TRBV5-1 | CASSFAGGRTNTEAFF | TGCGCCAGCAGCTTTGCGGGGGGGCGGACGAACACTGAAGCTTTCTTT
. | . | TRBJ1-6 | TRBV7-8 | CASSPTTVVNSPLHF | TGTGCCAGCAGTCCGACTACGGTCGTTAATTCACCCCTCCACTTT
TRBD1 | . | TRBJ2-2 | TRBV7-3 | CASRAGGTGELFF | TGTGCCAGCAGGGCAGGGGGCACCGGGGAGCTGTTTTTT
. | once | TRBJ1-5 | TRBV18 | CASSHRVNQPQHF | TGTGCCAGCTCCCACAGAGTCAATCAGCCCCAGCATTTT
. | . | TRBJ2-5 | TRBV20-1 | CSASRKETQYF | TGCAGTGCTAGCCGGAAAGAGACCCAGTACTTC
. | once | TRBJ2-2 | TRBV4-2 | CASSQDKGTTSTGELFF | TGTGCCAGCAGCCAAGATAAGGGGACCACTTCCACCGGGGAGCTGTTTTTT
. | . | TRBJ2-7 | TRBV4-1 | CASSQDKGGRSYEQYF | TGCGCCAGCAGCCAAGATAAGGGGGGCCGGTCCTACGAGCAGTACTTC
TRBD1 | . | TRBJ2-7 | TRBV5-1 | CASSLGGQGVYEQYF | TGCGCCAGCAGCTTGGGGGGACAGGGGGTCTACGAGCAGTACTTC
TRBD2 | . | TRBJ2-3 | TRBV30 | CAWSVLAGSTDTQYF | TGTGCCTGGAGTGTTCTAGCGGGGAGCACAGATACGCAGTATTTT
TRBD2 | . | TRBJ2-1 | TRBV18 | CASSPRAGANEQFF | TGTGCCAGCTCACCAAGAGCGGGGGCGAATGAGCAGTTCTTC
. | . | TRBJ1-2 | TRBV5-5 | CASSLAWDTTNYGYTF | TGTGCCAGCAGCTTGGCCTGGGACACGACTAACTATGGCTACACCTTC
. | . | TRBJ2-2 | TRBV11-3 | CASSPTPGTGELFF | TGTGCCAGCAGCCCCACCCCCGGGACCGGGGAGCTGTTTTTT
. | . | TRBJ2-3 | TRBV6-5 | CASSTRVGTDTQYF | TGTGCCAGCAGTACCAGGGTCGGCACAGATACGCAGTATTTT
. | once | TRBJ1-3 | TRBV15 | CATSRDLTATRSGNTIYF | TGTGCCACCAGCAGAGATCTCACAGCCACTCGCTCTGGAAACACCATATATTTT
. | . | TRBJ2-3 | TRBV7-2 | CVSGPYTDTQYF | TGTGTTAGTGGTCCGTACACAGATACGCAGTATTTT
TRBD2 | . | TRBJ2-2 | TRBV2 | CASTLGTSAPGELFF | TGTGCCAGCACCCTAGGGACTAGCGCCCCCGGGGAGCTGTTTTTT
. | . | TRBJ2-7 | TRBV5-1 | CASSFRPNNVGYEQYF | TGCGCCAGCAGTTTTCGCCCCAATAATGTTGGGTACGAGCAGTACTTC
. | . | TRBJ2-3 | TRBV6-4 | CASSDGSTDTQYF | TGTGCCAGCAGTGACGGTAGCACAGATACGCAGTATTTT
TRBD2 | . | TRBJ2-2 | TRBV25-1 | CASTERSGLAVNTGELFF | TGTGCCAGCACCGAACGCTCCGGACTAGCGGTGAACACCGGGGAGCTGTTTTTT
TRBD1 | once | TRBJ2-7 | TRBV29-1 | CSVGGSGQGGRQYF | TGCAGCGTTGGGGGTTCCGGACAGGGAGGTCGGCAGTACTTC
TRBD1 | once | TRBJ2-1 | TRBV5-6 | CASSLAGTGGYNEQFF | TGTGCCAGCAGCTTGGCCGGGACAGGGGGCTACAATGAGCAGTTCTTC